These T cell receptor beta chains were read from a single sample in a study of cytomegalovirus exposure and HLA in healthy donors. TCRdb's copy holds only in-frame clones and misses some; the assay was immunoSEQ multiplex PCR. This table has 150,000 or so clones, about 80% appearing once. Sample: PBMCs. Receptors were obtained from a woman aged 40 to 55 in good health and CMV-seronegative. The CDR3 runs from the conserved cysteine through the conserved F or W. D genes are given only for firm matches. Clone sizes are given selectively: once, few, many, or a class where the clone is expanded.

abundance	j_gene	v_gene	d_gene	CDR3aa	CDR3nt
few	TRBJ1-1	TRBV23-1	TRBD1	CASSRDGTGIITEAFF	TGCGCCAGCAGTCGAGATGGGACAGGGATTATTACTGAAGCTTTCTTT
.	TRBJ1-1	TRBV2	.	CASSNPGENTEAFF	TGTGCCAGCAGCAATCCAGGTGAGAACACTGAAGCTTTCTTT
.	TRBJ2-5	TRBV25-1	TRBD2	CASSDWGMGGSPTETQYF	TGTGCCAGCAGTGATTGGGGTATGGGCGGGAGCCCCACAGAGACCCAGTACTTC
.	TRBJ2-7	TRBV27	TRBD2	CASSLRYLAGSSYEQYF	TGTGCCAGCAGTTTAAGGTATCTAGCGGGTAGCTCCTACGAGCAGTACTTC
.	TRBJ1-6	TRBV7-6	TRBD1	CASSLGQGRNSPLHF	TGTGCCAGCAGCTTAGGACAGGGGAGGAATTCACCCCTCCACTTT
.	TRBJ1-4	TRBV11-2	.	CASSKQVTTNEKLFF	TGTGCCAGCAGCAAACAGGTTACAACTAATGAAAAACTGTTTTTT
.	TRBJ1-2	TRBV28	.	CASSLGGDYGYTF	TGTGCCAGCAGTTTAGGAGGGGACTATGGCTACACCTTC
few	TRBJ1-4	TRBV18	.	CASSPEVGEKLFF	TGTGCCAGCTCACCGGAGGTTGGGGAAAAACTGTTTTTT
.	TRBJ1-3	TRBV4-2	.	CASSQEHSVLGNTIYF	TGTGCCAGCAGCCAAGAGCACTCGGTTTTGGGAAACACCATATATTTT
.	TRBJ2-7	TRBV6-5	.	CASSYSGSAPYEQYF	TGTGCCAGCAGTTACTCTGGTAGCGCCCCCTACGAGCAGTACTTC
.	TRBJ1-2	TRBV4-1	TRBD1	CASSQFTGQVQYGYTF	TGCGCCAGCAGCCAATTTACGGGACAGGTCCAATATGGCTACACCTTC
.	TRBJ2-2	TRBV27	.	CASKTAWNTGELFF	TGTGCCAGCAAGACTGCCTGGAACACCGGGGAGCTGTTTTTT
.	TRBJ2-2	TRBV19	.	CASSEGVGTGELFF	TGTGCCAGTAGTGAAGGGGTAGGCACCGGGGAGCTGTTTTTT
.	TRBJ1-5	TRBV28	.	CASSRGGDNQPQHF	TGTGCCAGCAGCCGAGGGGGGGACAATCAGCCCCAGCATTTT
.	TRBJ1-5	TRBV5-6	.	CASSTYSNQPQHF	TGTGCCAGCAGCACTTATAGCAATCAGCCCCAGCATTTT
.	TRBJ2-7	TRBV7-2	.	CASSLTFPSNPQF	TGTGCCAGCAGCTTAACGTTTCCGAGCAATCCCCAATTC
.	TRBJ1-2	TRBV10-3	.	CAINRSRGRSRTLDGYTF	TGTGCCATCAATAGAAGCAGGGGTCGTTCACGAACTTTGGACGGCTACACCTTC
once	TRBJ1-2	TRBV15	.	CATSVYRVNYGYTF	TGTGCCACCAGCGTCTACAGGGTTAACTATGGCTACACCTTC
.	TRBJ1-2	TRBV28	.	CASSFPRTVDGYTF	TGTGCCAGCAGTTTCCCCCGGACAGTCGATGGCTACACCTTC